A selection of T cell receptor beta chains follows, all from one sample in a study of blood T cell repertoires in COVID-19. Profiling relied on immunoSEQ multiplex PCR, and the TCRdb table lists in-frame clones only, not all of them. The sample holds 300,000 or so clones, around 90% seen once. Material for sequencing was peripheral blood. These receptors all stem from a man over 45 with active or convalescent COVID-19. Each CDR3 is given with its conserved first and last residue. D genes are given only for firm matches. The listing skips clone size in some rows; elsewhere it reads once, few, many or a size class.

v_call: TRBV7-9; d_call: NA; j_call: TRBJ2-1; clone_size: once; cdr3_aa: CASSLSLTASSYNEQFF; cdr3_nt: TGTGCCAGCAGTTTAAGTCTGACAGCCAGCTCCTACAATGAGCAGTTCTTC
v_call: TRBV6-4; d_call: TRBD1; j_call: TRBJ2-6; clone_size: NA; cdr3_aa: CASSDTGGTGANVLTF; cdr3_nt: TGTGCCAGCAGTGACACAGGGGGAACTGGGGCCAACGTCCTGACTTTC
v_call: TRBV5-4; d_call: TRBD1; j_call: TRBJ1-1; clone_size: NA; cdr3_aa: CASSLWDRGSPEAFF; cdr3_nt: TGTGCCAGCAGCTTGTGGGACAGGGGAAGCCCTGAAGCTTTCTTT
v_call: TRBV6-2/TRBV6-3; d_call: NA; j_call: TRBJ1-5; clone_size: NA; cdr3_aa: CASSQPPSRGNQPQHF; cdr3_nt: TGTGCCAGCAGTCAACCCCCCTCCAGGGGCAATCAGCCCCAGCATTTT
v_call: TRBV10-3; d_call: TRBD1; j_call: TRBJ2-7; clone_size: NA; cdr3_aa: CAISTGTDYEQYF; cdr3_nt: TGTGCCATCAGTACCGGGACAGATTATGAGCAGTACTTC
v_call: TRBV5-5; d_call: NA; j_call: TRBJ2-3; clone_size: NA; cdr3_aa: CASSGGIDTQYF; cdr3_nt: TGTGCCAGCAGCGGTGGCATAGATACGCAGTATTTT
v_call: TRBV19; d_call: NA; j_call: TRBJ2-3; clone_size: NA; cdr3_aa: CASRATGTDTQYF; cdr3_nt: TGTGCCAGTAGAGCTACAGGGACAGATACGCAGTATTTT
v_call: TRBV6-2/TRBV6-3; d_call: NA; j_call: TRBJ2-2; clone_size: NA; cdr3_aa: CASSYFSSPNTGELFF; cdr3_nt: TGTGCCAGCAGTTACTTTTCATCCCCGAACACCGGGGAGCTGTTTTTT
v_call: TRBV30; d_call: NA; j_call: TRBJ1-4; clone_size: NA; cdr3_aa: CAWSPGVLSQAEKLFF; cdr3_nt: TGTGCCTGGAGTCCCGGAGTGCTCTCCCAAGCAGAAAAACTGTTTTTT
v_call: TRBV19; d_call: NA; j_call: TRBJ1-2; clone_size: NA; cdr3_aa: CASSIEVLEGDYTF; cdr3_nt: TGTGCCAGTAGTATAGAAGTCTTGGAGGGAGACTACACCTTC
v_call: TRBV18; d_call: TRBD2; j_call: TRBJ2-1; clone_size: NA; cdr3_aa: CASSPGTSGVGNEQFF; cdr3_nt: TGTGCCAGCTCACCCGGGACTAGCGGGGTAGGGAATGAGCAGTTCTTC
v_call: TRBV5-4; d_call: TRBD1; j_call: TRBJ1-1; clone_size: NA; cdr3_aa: CASSRTGVTEAFF; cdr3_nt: TGTGCCAGCAGCCGAACAGGGGTTACTGAAGCTTTCTTT
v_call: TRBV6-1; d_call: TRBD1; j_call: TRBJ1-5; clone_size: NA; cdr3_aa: CASSEITGGNQPQHF; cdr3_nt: TGTGCCAGCAGTGAAATAACAGGGGGCAATCAGCCCCAGCATTTT
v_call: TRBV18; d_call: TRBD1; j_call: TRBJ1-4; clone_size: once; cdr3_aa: CASSPPGQPNEKLFF; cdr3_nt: TGTGCCAGCTCACCACCGGGACAGCCGAATGAAAAACTGTTTTTT